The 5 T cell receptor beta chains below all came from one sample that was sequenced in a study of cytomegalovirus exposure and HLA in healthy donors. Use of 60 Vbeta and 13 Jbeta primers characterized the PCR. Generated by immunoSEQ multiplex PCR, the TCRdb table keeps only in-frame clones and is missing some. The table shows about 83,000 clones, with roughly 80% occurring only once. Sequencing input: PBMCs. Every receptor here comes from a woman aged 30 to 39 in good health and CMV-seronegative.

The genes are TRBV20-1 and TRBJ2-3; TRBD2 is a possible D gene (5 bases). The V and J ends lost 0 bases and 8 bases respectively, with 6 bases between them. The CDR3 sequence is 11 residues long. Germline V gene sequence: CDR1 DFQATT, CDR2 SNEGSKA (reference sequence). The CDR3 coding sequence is TGCAGTGCTAGAGATGGAGGTACGCAGTATTTT. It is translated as CSARDGGTQYF.

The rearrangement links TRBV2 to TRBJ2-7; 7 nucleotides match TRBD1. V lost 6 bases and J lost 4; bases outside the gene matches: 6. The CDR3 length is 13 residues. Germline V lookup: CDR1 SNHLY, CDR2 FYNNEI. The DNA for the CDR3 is TGTGCCAGCAGCGGGACAGATCTTTACGAGCAGTACTTC. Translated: CASSGTDLYEQYF.

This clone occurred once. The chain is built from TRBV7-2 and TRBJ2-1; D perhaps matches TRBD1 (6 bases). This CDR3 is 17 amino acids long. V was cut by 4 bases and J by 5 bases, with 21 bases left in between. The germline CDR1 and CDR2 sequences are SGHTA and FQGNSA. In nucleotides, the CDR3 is TGTGCCAGCAGCTGGGGTGGGACAATGGGGATTAACAATGAGCAGTTCTTC. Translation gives CASSWGGTMGINNEQFF.

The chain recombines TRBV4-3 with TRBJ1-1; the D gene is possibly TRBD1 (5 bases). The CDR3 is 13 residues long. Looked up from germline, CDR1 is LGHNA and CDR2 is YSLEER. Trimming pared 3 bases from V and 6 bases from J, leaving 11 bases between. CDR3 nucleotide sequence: TGCGCCAGCAGCCACGGACCGGGGGCTGAAGCTTTCTTT. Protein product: CASSHGPGAEAFF.

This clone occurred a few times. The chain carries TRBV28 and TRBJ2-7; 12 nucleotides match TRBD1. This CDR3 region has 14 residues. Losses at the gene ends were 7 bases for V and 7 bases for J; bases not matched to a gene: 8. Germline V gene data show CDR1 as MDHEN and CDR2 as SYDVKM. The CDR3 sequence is CASIKGTGGREQYF. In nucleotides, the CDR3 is TGTGCCAGCATCAAGGGGACAGGGGGCCGGGAGCAGTACTTC.